Detailed here is one TCR beta chain. Other nucleotide sequences in the sample specify the same CDR3. Looked up from germline, CDR1 is SQVTM and CDR2 is ANQGSEA. The length of the CDR3 is 12 residues. Trimming shortened V by 2 bases and J by 3 bases, and 8 bases separated the two germline ends. Profiling relied on immunoSEQ multiplex PCR, and the TCRdb table lists in-frame clones only, not all of them. The profile shows approximately 46,000 clones, about 91% of them singletons. This sample stems from a study of T cell changes during pregnancy in multiple sclerosis. The sample was CD8+ T cells from peripheral blood mononuclear cells, taken after pregnancy. The receptor was isolated from a female donor with multiple sclerosis, enrolled in a pregnancy study. The chain is built from TRBV29-1 and TRBJ2-7; D call uncertain. CDR3: CSVELADYEQYF. The CDR3 DNA reads TGCAGCGTTGAATTGGCAGACTACGAGCAGTACTTC.